This T cell receptor (beta chain) was sequenced in a study of regulatory T cells in long-lasting Graves disease. V was clipped by 2 bases and J by 3 bases, with 21 bases between them. Germline assignment: CDR1 WNHNN and CDR2 SYGVQD (reference sequence). The CDR3 sequence is 18 residues long. This clonotype was counted ten times or more. Antigen specificity is unknown. Study-wide findings and caveats: Persistent Graves' disease cases displayed lower TCR diversity than newly diagnosed ones. Gene preferences differed: TRBV28, TRBJ1-2, TRBJ2-5 in persistent cases. The persistent group shared fewer than 3,500 public clonotypes, more than the 950 to 1,000 shared by new patients.

Noted time point: newly diagnosed GD, antithyroid drugs for less than 3 months. Generation of the TCR library employed RNA extracted from PBMCs. Libraries of TCR beta came from iRepertoire HTBI primers plus Arm-PCR of CDR3 regions. TCRdb reprocessed the multiplex PCR reads with MiXCR, giving one entry per CDR3 protein. The sample consists of about 310,000 distinct CDR3 sequences, 15% to 20% of them appearing once. The rearrangement joins TRBV10-1 to TRBJ2-3, with D possibly TRBD2 on 7 matching bases. This receptor was identified in a female donor with Graves disease. Material: peripheral blood mononuclear cells (PBMCs), obtained at new diagnosis, from a patient treated with antithyroid drugs. The CDR3 DNA is TGCGCCAGCAGTGAGATATCTCGGGGGGCTCTGTCGACAGATACGCAGTATTTT. It translates to CASSEISRGALSTDTQYF.